Presented here are 15 T cell receptor beta chains from one specimen sequenced in a study of T cells after yellow fever vaccination. In TCRdb, the 5' RACE reads were re-called with MiXCR into one record per CDR3 protein. The sample yields 300,000 to 350,000 distinct CDR3 sequences, around 4.1% seen once. The sequenced sample was PBMCs, obtained 5 days after the yellow fever booster vaccination. The source is a man younger than 35 who received the YFV17D yellow fever vaccine.

This clonotype was counted ten times or more. The chain employs TRBV5-1 and TRBJ1-2, with D perhaps TRBD1 (5 bases). The germline gives CDR1 SGHRS, CDR2 YFSETQ. CDR3 length equals 13 residues. The V end was cut by 5 bases, the J end by 3 bases, with 11 bases between. Here the CDR3 reads CASSLGGHYGYTF. The DNA for the CDR3 is TGCGCCAGCAGTCTGGGGGGTCACTATGGCTACACCTTC.

This clonotype has only a few counts. V is TRBV5-1 and J is TRBJ2-5, with no clear D. V was trimmed by 7 bases and J by 1 base, leaving 14 bases between them. The CDR3 totals 14 residues. CDR1 is SGHRS and CDR2 is YFSETQ in the germline V gene. This CDR3 is CASSSVSRQETQYF. Written as DNA, the CDR3 is TGCGCCAGCTCCTCTGTATCCCGCCAAGAGACCCAGTACTTC.

V is TRBV19 and J is TRBJ2-5; 7 nucleotides align to TRBD1. The CDR3 spans 15 residues. Looked up from germline, CDR1 is LNHDA and CDR2 is SQIVND (reference sequence). Trimming at V came to 4 bases and at J to 1 base, leaving 6 bases not matched to a gene. The CDR3 bases are TGTGCCAGTAGTAGGACGTGGACAGGCCAAGAGACCCAGTACTTC. Translated, it gives CASSRTWTGQETQYF.

This chain joins TRBV30 and TRBJ2-7, with TRBD2 matching 9 bases. Germline V gene data show CDR1 as GTSNPN and CDR2 as SVGIG (reference sequence). The V gene end was trimmed by 0 bases and the J gene end by 6 bases; junction bases not matched to a gene: 21. The CDR3 loop spans 19 amino acids. CDR3: CAWSVSRGTSGRRRGEQYF. CDR3 DNA: TGTGCCTGGAGTGTTTCACGGGGAACTAGCGGGCGCCGACGGGGCGAGCAGTACTTC.

This clonotype was counted a few times. The chain has TRBV4-3 and TRBJ1-1, with TRBD1 identical over 9 bases. Germline V gene sequence: CDR1 LGHNA, CDR2 YSLEER. The CDR3 is made up of 13 amino acids. V was pared by 3 bases and J by 11 bases, with 7 bases of the junction left unmatched. This chain's CDR3 is CASSHGDRGIAFF. CDR3 coding DNA: TGCGCCAGCAGCCATGGAGACAGGGGGATCGCTTTCTTT.

The CDR3 nucleotides read TGTGCCAGTAGTTCCGGGGGGACAGGCTACGAGCAGTACTTC. It encodes CASSSGGTGYEQYF. The V and J genes are TRBV19 and TRBJ2-7, with D maybe TRBD1 (8 bases). The CDR3 is 14 residues long. The V gene lost 5 bases and the J gene lost 3 bases, with 14 bases spanning the gap. Germline V gene sequence: CDR1 LNHDA, CDR2 SQIVND (reference sequence).

This clonotype was seen more than once but under ten times. This rearrangement joins TRBV10-3 to TRBJ1-1; D is perhaps TRBD1 (5 bases). This CDR3 spans 11 amino acids. The V end lost 6 bases, the J end lost 10 bases, and 12 bases lay between the germline ends. The germline gives CDR1 ENHRY, CDR2 SYGVKD. The CDR3 spells CAIRGTFGAFF. CDR3 nucleotide sequence: TGTGCCATCAGAGGGACCTTCGGAGCTTTCTTT.

The chain uses TRBV5-6 and TRBJ2-7; no firm D call. CDR1 is SGHDT, CDR2 YYEEEE, per germline. Trimming removed 0 bases from V and 3 bases from J, with 19 bases in between. CDR3 length equals 17 residues. CDR3 in DNA: TGTGCCAGCAGCTTGGGCCTAGGGTACGACGGTCGCTACGAGCAGTACGTC. It specifies CASSLGLGYDGRYEQYV.

This clonotype was recorded a few times. The rearrangement links TRBV4-1 to TRBJ2-1; D may be TRBD2 (5 bases). Germline CDR1 and CDR2: MGHRA and YSYEKL. The CDR3 totals 13 residues. V lost 0 bases to trimming and J lost 12 bases, with 12 bases between them. CDR3 loop: CASSQDRETRQFF. For the CDR3, the DNA is TGCGCCAGCAGCCAAGATAGGGAGACCAGGCAGTTCTTC.

This clonotype was picked up many times. The J gene is TRBJ2-4, the V gene TRBV5-1, with TRBD2 matching 7 bases. The CDR3 runs to 16 residues. Trimming cost V 0 bases and J 7 bases; bases outside gene matches: 10. Germline values: CDR1 SGHRS, CDR2 YFSETQ. DNA for the CDR3: TGCGCCAGCAGCTTGGCGTCGGGGGGAGATTTGAACATTCAGTACTTC. Translated: CASSLASGGDLNIQYF.

This clonotype showed up just a few times. The rearrangement uses TRBV7-9 and TRBJ1-2; unclear D gene. The V end was cut by 5 bases, the J end by 7 bases, with 14 bases between. CDR1 is SEHNR, CDR2 FQNEAQ, per germline (reference sequence). The CDR3 consists of 13 residues. The DNA for the CDR3 is TGTGCCAGCAGCCGCCCGATGACCCTTGGCTACACCTTC. Protein sequence: CASSRPMTLGYTF.

This clonotype has a handful of counts. V is TRBV4-2 and J is TRBJ1-2; possibly TRBD1 for D (6 bases). The V end lost 6 bases, the J end lost 0 bases, and 14 bases lay between the germline ends. The CDR3 spans 15 residues. Germline V gene data show CDR1 as LGHNA and CDR2 as YNFKEQ. CDR3 residues: CASSREQGSNYGYTF. The CDR3 DNA follows: TGTGCCAGCAGTCGGGAACAGGGTTCTAACTATGGCTACACCTTC.

The chain uses TRBV6-5 and TRBJ1-6, with D uncertain. V lost 1 base and J 8 bases, leaving 15 bases between the germline ends. The germline V gene encodes CDR1 MNHEY and CDR2 SVGAGI. The CDR3 runs to 16 residues. The CDR3 reads CASSYWSGNSDSPLHF. The CDR3 DNA reads TGTGCCAGCAGTTACTGGTCGGGGAACAGCGATTCACCCCTCCACTTT.

This clonotype showed up many times. The chain combines TRBV9 with TRBJ1-1; 9 nucleotides match TRBD1. CDR3 length: 15 amino acids. The V gene's germline CDR1 is SGDLS and CDR2 YYNGEE. The V and J ends lost 3 bases and 1 base, in that order; junction bases with no gene match: 4. The CDR3 DNA is TGTGCCAGCAGCGCCGGGACAGGGTCGAACACTGAAGCTTTCTTT. Translating gives CASSAGTGSNTEAFF.

This clonotype was counted a few times. This chain uses TRBV28 with TRBJ1-6, with 8 bases identical to TRBD1. Germline CDR1 MDHEN, CDR2 SYDVKM. V shed 2 bases, J shed 9 bases, and the junction held 18 bases outside the gene matches. This CDR3 has 19 residues. The CDR3 region has the DNA TGTGCCAGCAGTTTAGAGGCGGGGGCAGGGGGCCCCCTAGGTTCACCCCTCCACTTT. Protein sequence: CASSLEAGAGGPLGSPLHF.